This record looks at one T cell receptor beta chain sequence and its context. The data were obtained in a study of T cell changes during pregnancy in multiple sclerosis. Produced via immunoSEQ multiplex PCR; TCRdb's table is partial and in-frame only. Found here are about 76,000 clones, around 90% of them singletons; the top ten hold 3% to 4.5%. Germline V lookup: CDR1 SNHLY, CDR2 FYNNEI. V gave up 4 bases and J gave up 9 bases; unmatched junction bases: 6. This CDR3 has 14 amino acids. The chain employs TRBV2 and TRBJ2-3; 11 nucleotides align to TRBD2. The sample consisted of peripheral blood, taken after pregnancy. The receptor comes from a female donor in good health, enrolled as a control in a pregnancy study. Here the CDR3 reads CASSVSGGAETQYF. For the CDR3, the DNA is TGTGCCAGCAGTGTTAGCGGGGGGGCGGAGACGCAGTATTTT.